This T cell receptor beta chain is from a study of T cells in Graves' hyperthyroidism and ophthalmopathy. The hyperthyroidism patients had all been newly diagnosed, and their disease duration was under 2 months. Their ages ranged from 18 to 65 years. Lactation, pregnancy, other autoimmune disease or uncontrolled infection led to exclusion of patients. Clinical symptoms, serum thyroxine, TRAb, thyroid ultrasound and orbital computed tomography established diagnosis. This clonotype was observed at least ten times. Amplified regions were TCR beta CDR3 sequences from RNA transcripts. The study used the HTBI primer set for a first-round RT-PCR of the TCR CDR3. TCRdb redid the calling of the multiplex PCR reads with MiXCR, one entry per CDR3 protein. The sample has a few hundred thousand distinct CDR3 sequences; around a quarter are singletons. After removal of 1 base from V and 11 bases from J, the junction contained 7 bases not matched to a gene. Germline CDR1 and CDR2: LGHDT and YNNKEL (reference sequence). The CDR3 spans 13 residues.

The receptor comes from a man over 45 with Graves' hyperthyroidism. This sequence joins TRBV3-1 and TRBJ1-1, with 7 bases matching TRBD1. The sequenced material came from blood. CDR3 protein: CASSQGQGSNAFF. Written as DNA, the CDR3 is TGTGCCAGCAGCCAAGGACAGGGATCGAATGCTTTCTTT.